This TCR beta chain is from a study of blood T cells in healthy people across ages. Study-level results: Both naive CD4+ cell counts and diversity were greater in long-lived donors than in aged donors.

Next came a second PCR, run for about 7 to 12 cycles, which used a sample-barcoded 5' primer along with a J-beta primer mix. Each CDR3 protein gets one entry after TCRdb re-called the 5' RACE reads with MiXCR. Of just under 550,000 distinct CDR3 sequences listed, more than 20% are singletons. Germline V gives CDR1 WSHSY, CDR2 SAAADI. V was cut by 3 bases and J by 2 bases, with 14 bases left in between. This CDR3 has 16 amino acids. A remark on this clonotype: As yet, its antigen is unknown.

These sequences were also reported in another study, on T cells of mothers and their children.

The sample taken for sequencing was blood. The receptor was derived from a boy younger than 18 in good health. V and J are TRBV10-2 and TRBJ2-1, with D perhaps TRBD1 or TRBD2 (5 bases each). CDR3 in amino acids: CASSDPGLAPYNEQFF. The CDR3 DNA reads as TGCGCCAGCAGTGACCCGGGGCTAGCACCCTACAATGAGCAGTTCTTC.